The 6 T cell receptor beta chains below all came from one sample that was sequenced in a study of Graves' ophthalmopathy and Graves' hyperthyroidism (dated 2018 in TCRdb). The sequencing machine was an Illumina HiSeq 2000. TCR beta CDR3 regions were amplified from RNA transcripts for repertoire sequencing. The first round of RT-PCR was done with HTBI primers and the Qiagen OneStep RT-PCR kit, and was followed by a second round of multiplex PCR, then size selection and purification. TCRdb handled the public reads itself, with Q25 trimming in fastp and clone calling in MiXCR, and kept productive beta chains. Merged by CDR3 protein, the rows form single entries marked with the most common genes and DNA. In all, the sample holds over a million distinct CDR3 sequences, and about two fifths of those were seen once. Around 10% of the sample is in the top ten clones. Sequencing used peripheral blood or thyroid tissue (not recorded which). Receptor source: an adult man with Graves' hyperthyroidism.

This clonotype turned up a few times. This rearrangement joins TRBV7-9 to TRBJ2-7; TRBD2 aligns across 13 bases. V trimming: 5 bases; J trimming: 2 bases; junction bases outside the gene matches: 6. Germline assignment: CDR1 SEHNR and CDR2 FQNEAQ (reference sequence). CDR3 length: 16 residues. As DNA, the CDR3 is TGTGCCAGCAGCCACGGGACTAGCGGGAACCCCTACGAGCAGTACTTC. It specifies CASSHGTSGNPYEQYF.

On this clonotype: A much larger clone lies a single base off, so this may be a read error. The CDR3 DNA reads as TGCAGTGCTAGTTTACCGGGGGGCCAGTACTTC. It codes for CSASLPGGQYF. This chain connects TRBV20-1 to TRBJ2-5; 7 nucleotides match TRBD2. Unmatched junction bases numbered 5, after V lost 3 bases and J lost 10 bases. The CDR3 has 11 residues. Germline values: CDR1 DFQATT, CDR2 SNEGSKA (reference sequence).

A note on this clonotype: A read error may produce the germline difference seen at one junction end. The V gene is TRBV5-4, the J gene TRBJ1-6, with D possibly being TRBD1 (6 bases). Germline loops: CDR1 SGHNT, CDR2 YYREEE (reference sequence). The CDR3 has 15 residues. The CDR3 sequence is CASSQDHRANSPLHF. The CDR3 nucleotides are TGCGCCAGCAGCCAAGATCACAGGGCCAATTCACCCCTCCACTTT.

This clonotype was detected many times. The J gene is TRBJ1-1, the V gene TRBV6-5; the match to TRBD1 covers 8 bases. This CDR3 is 15 amino acids long. The V segment lost 4 bases and the J segment 5 bases; nucleotides outside the gene matches: 9. Germline CDR1 reads MNHEY; CDR2 reads SVGAGI. The CDR3 is CASSSGGSGETEAFF. CDR3 nucleotides: TGTGCCAGCAGTTCAGGGGGCTCGGGTGAAACTGAAGCTTTCTTT.

This clonotype was detected only a few times. This sequence joins TRBV19 and TRBJ2-7; weak D call: TRBD1 (5 bases). The CDR3 has 15 residues. Germline V gene lookup returns CDR1 LNHDA and CDR2 SQIVND (reference sequence). V was pared by 0 bases and J by 2 bases, with 11 bases between. The CDR3 DNA sequence: TGTGCCAGTAGTATAGATCTGACAGACCCCTACGAGCAGTACTTC. Protein sequence: CASSIDLTDPYEQYF.

Details on this clonotype: An end of the junction differs from the germline gene, which may be a read error. This chain uses TRBV7-9 with TRBJ1-2; D is perhaps TRBD1 (5 bases). Per the germline V gene, CDR1 is SEHNR and CDR2 is FQNEAQ (reference sequence). The CDR3 runs to 11 residues. This chain's CDR3 is CPSSRGYGYTF. For the CDR3, the DNA is TGTCCCAGCAGTCGGGGGTATGGCTACACCTTC.